This T cell receptor (beta chain) was recorded in a study of CD8 T cells in Susac syndrome. An amount of RNA that ranged from roughly 0.45 to 1 ug was reverse transcribed with random hexamers. A single record per CDR3 protein comes from TCRdb applying MiXCR to the immunoSEQ multiplex PCR reads. The repertoire includes around 170,000 distinct CDR3 sequences, roughly 95% of them detected once, and less than 0.2% sits in the top ten. Blood CD8+ and CD4+ T cells underwent high-throughput TCR beta sequencing. Per the germline V gene, CDR1 is MNHNS and CDR2 is SASEGT. V lost 2 bases and J lost 3, with 7 bases in between. The CDR3 totals 13 residues.

The clonotype originates from a human donor with multiple sclerosis. Sample: CD8+ T cells from PBMCs. This chain links TRBV6-1 with TRBJ1-2; no definite D call. This chain's CDR3 is CASSEREHYGYTF. The DNA of the CDR3 is TGTGCCAGCAGTGAACGGGAGCACTATGGCTACACCTTC.